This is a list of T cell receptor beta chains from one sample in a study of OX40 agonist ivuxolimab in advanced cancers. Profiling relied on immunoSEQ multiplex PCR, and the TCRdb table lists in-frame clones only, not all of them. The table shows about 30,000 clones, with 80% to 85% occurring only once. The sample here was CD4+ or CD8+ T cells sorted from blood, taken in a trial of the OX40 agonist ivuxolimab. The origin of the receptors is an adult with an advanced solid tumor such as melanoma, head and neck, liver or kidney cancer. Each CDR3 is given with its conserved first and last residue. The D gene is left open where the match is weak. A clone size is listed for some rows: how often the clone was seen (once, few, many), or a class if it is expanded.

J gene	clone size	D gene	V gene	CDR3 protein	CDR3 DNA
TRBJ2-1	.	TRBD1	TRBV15	CATSRGDRQNEQFF	TGTGCCACCAGCAGAGGGGACAGGCAGAATGAGCAGTTCTTC
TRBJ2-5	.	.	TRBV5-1	CASSFRGAETQYF	TGTGCCAGCAGCTTTAGAGGCGCTGAGACCCAGTACTTC
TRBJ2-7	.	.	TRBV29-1	CSVEDAQGSTYEQYF	TGCAGCGTTGAAGATGCGCAGGGATCAACCTACGAGCAGTACTTC
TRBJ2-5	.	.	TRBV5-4	CASSLELQTQYF	TGTGCCAGCAGCTTGGAACTCCAGACCCAGTACTTC
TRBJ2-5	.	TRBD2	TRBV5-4	CASSFIGGETQYF	TGTGCCAGCAGCTTTATCGGGGGGGAGACCCAGTACTTC
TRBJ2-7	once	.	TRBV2	CASTGTSRREQYF	TGTGCCAGCACCGGGACATCGCGGCGAGAGCAGTACTTC
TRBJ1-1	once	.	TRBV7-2	CASSSVRLGTEAFF	TGTGCCAGCAGCTCCGTCCGTTTGGGCACTGAAGCTTTCTTT
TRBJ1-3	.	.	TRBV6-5	CASRDPSGNTIYF	TGTGCCAGCAGGGATCCCTCTGGAAACACCATATATTTT
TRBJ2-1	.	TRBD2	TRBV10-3	CAISERSGGNEQFF	TGTGCCATCAGTGAAAGAAGCGGGGGTAATGAGCAGTTCTTC
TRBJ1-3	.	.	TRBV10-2	CASNSQGTGNTIYF	TGCGCCAGCAATTCACAGGGAACTGGAAACACCATATATTTT
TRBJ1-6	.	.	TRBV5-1	CASSPHDRNSPLHF	TGCGCCAGCAGCCCCCACGACAGGAATTCACCCCTCCACTTT
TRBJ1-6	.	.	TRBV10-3	CAITGRLNSPLHF	TGTGCCATCACGGGACGCCTAAATTCACCCCTCCACTTT
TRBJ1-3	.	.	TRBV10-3	CAISDLVGNTIYF	TGTGCCATCAGTGACCTGGTCGGAAACACCATATATTTT
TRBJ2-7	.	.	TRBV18	CASSPPGTFYEQYF	TGTGCCAGCTCACCACCCGGGACCTTCTACGAGCAGTACTTC
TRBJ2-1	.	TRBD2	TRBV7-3	CASSSTSGGKNEQFF	TGTGCCAGCAGCTCGACTAGCGGGGGAAAAAATGAGCAGTTCTTC
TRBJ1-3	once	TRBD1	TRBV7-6	CASSTGGQVGNTIYF	TGTGCCAGCAGCACCGGAGGACAGGTCGGAAACACCATATATTTT
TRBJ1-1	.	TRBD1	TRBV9	CASSGGDRGTEAFF	TGTGCCAGCAGCGGTGGGGACAGGGGAACTGAAGCTTTCTTT
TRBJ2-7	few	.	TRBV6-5	CATKQGWYEQYF	TGTGCCACCAAACAGGGATGGTACGAGCAGTACTTC
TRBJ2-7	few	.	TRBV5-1	CASSYGQSEQYF	TGCGCCAGCAGCTATGGACAGTCCGAGCAGTACTTC
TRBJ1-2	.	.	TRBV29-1	CSVGGWTLGYTF	TGCAGCGTTGGTGGGTGGACTCTAGGCTACACCTTC
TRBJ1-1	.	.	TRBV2	CASTGELNTEAFF	TGTGCCAGCACGGGAGAATTGAACACTGAAGCTTTCTTT
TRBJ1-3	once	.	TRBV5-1	CASSEPGGGNTIYF	TGCGCCAGCAGCGAGCCCGGGGGCGGAAACACCATATATTTT
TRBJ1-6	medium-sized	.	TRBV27	CASSFGNSPLHF	TGTGCCAGCAGTTTCGGTAATTCACCCCTCCACTTT
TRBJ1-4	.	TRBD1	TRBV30	CAWSGGVGGPEKLFF	TGTGCCTGGTCAGGGGGGGTGGGGGGCCCTGAAAAACTGTTTTTT
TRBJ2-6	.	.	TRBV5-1	CASTTQVSGANVLTF	TGCGCCAGCACCACACAGGTCTCTGGGGCCAACGTCCTGACTTTC
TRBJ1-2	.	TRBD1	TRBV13	CASSLRDRNYGYTF	TGTGCCAGCAGCTTACGGGACAGGAACTATGGCTACACCTTC
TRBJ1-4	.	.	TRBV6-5	CASSYRYPENREKLFF	TGTGCCAGCAGTTACAGGTATCCCGAGAATCGTGAAAAACTGTTTTTT
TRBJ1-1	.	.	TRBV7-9	CASSLGTLLRTEAFF	TGTGCCAGCAGCTTAGGGACTCTCCTGAGAACTGAAGCTTTCTTT
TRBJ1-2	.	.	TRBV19	CASSRTFSTGGYTF	TGTGCCAGTAGCCGCACCTTCTCAACTGGGGGCTACACCTTC
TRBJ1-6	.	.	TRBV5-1	CASSLQGAGSNSPLHF	TGCGCCAGCAGCTTACAGGGCGCGGGGTCCAATTCACCCCTCCACTTT
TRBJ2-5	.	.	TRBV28	CASSFLGTQYF	TGTGCCAGCAGTTTTCTAGGGACCCAGTACTTC
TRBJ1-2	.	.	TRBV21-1	CANCWQGVVGYTF	TGTGCCAACTGCTGGCAGGGAGTAGTCGGCTACACCTTC
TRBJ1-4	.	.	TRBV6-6	CASSYLGSRAGKLFF	TGTGCCAGCAGTTACCTCGGGTCACGGGCAGGAAAACTGTTTTTT
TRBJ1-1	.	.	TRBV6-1	CASSRSYWTDEAFF	TGTGCCAGCAGTAGGTCGTACTGGACAGATGAAGCTTTCTTT
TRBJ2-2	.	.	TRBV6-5	CASRRGSNTGELFF	TGTGCCAGCAGAAGAGGGTCCAACACCGGGGAGCTGTTTTTT
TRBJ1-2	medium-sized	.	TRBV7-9	CASSPSVVDGYTF	TGTGCCAGCAGCCCCAGCGTAGTCGATGGCTACACCTTC
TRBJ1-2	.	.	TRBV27	CASSPRGPTYGYTF	TGTGCCAGCAGTCCCAGGGGCCCAACCTATGGCTACACCTTC
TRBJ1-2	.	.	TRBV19	CASSRDTGYGYTF	TGTGCCAGCTCGCGGGACACGGGCTATGGCTACACCTTC
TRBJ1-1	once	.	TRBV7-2	CASSTRGGDEAFF	TGTGCCAGCAGCACACGGGGGGGAGATGAAGCTTTCTTT
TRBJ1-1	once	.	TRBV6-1	CASSMNTEAFF	TGTGCCAGCAGTATGAACACTGAAGCTTTCTTT
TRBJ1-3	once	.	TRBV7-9	CAPIAPSGNTIYF	TGTGCCCCCATAGCGCCCTCTGGAAACACCATATATTTT
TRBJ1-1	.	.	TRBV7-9	CASSLSGAGEAFF	TGTGCCAGCAGCTTAAGCGGGGCTGGTGAAGCTTTCTTT
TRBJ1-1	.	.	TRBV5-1	CASSLAPPGLNTEAFF	TGCGCCAGCAGCTTGGCCCCCCCGGGGTTGAACACTGAAGCTTTCTTT
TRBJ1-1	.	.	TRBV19	CASSILRGKGTEAFF	TGTGCCAGTAGTATTTTGAGGGGGAAGGGCACTGAAGCTTTCTTT
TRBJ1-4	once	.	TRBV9	CASSPPVVGNEKLFF	TGTGCCAGCAGCCCCCCCGTCGTGGGTAATGAAAAACTGTTTTTT
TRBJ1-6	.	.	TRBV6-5	CASSYSKDSGGSPLHF	TGTGCCAGCAGTTACTCTAAAGACAGCGGCGGGTCACCCCTCCACTTT